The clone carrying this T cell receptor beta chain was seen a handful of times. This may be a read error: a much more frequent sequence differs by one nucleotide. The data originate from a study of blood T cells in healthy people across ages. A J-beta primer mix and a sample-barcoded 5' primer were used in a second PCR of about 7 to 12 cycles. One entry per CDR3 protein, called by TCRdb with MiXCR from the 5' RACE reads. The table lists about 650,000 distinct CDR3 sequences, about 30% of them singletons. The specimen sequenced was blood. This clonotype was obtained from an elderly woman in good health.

CDR3 sequence: CASSLAGGQGSIQYF. DNA for the CDR3: TGTGCCAGCAGCCTAGCGGGGGGGCAGGGTAGCATTCAGTACTTC. This rearrangement joins TRBV12-3 or TRBV12-4 to TRBJ2-4, with 12 bases aligning to TRBD2. The trim removed 6 bases at V and 9 bases at J, leaving 9 bases unmatched. The CDR3 is 15 amino acids.